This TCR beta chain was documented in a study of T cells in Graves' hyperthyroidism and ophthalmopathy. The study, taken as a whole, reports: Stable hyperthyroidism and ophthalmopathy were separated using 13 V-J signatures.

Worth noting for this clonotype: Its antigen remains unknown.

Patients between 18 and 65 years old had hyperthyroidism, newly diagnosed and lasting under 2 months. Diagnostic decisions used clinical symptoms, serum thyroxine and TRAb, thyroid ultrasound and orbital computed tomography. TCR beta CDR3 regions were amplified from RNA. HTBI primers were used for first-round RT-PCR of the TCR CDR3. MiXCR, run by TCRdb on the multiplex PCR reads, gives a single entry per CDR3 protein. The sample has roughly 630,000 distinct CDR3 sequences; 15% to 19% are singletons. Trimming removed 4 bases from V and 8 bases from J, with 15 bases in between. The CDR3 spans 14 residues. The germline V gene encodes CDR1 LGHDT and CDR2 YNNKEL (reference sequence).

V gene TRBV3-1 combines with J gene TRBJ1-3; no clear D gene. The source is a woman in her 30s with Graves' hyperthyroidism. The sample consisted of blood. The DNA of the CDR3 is TGTGCCAGCAGCCCTCTTTCGTCCGTGGACACCATATATTTT. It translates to CASSPLSSVDTIYF.